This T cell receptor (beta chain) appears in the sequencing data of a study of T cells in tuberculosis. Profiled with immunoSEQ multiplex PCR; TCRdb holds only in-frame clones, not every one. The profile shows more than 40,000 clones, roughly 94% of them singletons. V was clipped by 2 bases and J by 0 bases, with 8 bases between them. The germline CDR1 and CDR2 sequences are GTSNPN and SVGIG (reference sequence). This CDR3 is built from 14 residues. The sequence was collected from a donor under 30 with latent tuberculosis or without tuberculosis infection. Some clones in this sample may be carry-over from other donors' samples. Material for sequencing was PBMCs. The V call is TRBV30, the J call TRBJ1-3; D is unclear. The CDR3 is CAWSPPGSGNTIYF. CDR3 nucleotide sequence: TGTGCCTGGAGTCCCCCAGGCTCTGGAAACACCATATATTTT.